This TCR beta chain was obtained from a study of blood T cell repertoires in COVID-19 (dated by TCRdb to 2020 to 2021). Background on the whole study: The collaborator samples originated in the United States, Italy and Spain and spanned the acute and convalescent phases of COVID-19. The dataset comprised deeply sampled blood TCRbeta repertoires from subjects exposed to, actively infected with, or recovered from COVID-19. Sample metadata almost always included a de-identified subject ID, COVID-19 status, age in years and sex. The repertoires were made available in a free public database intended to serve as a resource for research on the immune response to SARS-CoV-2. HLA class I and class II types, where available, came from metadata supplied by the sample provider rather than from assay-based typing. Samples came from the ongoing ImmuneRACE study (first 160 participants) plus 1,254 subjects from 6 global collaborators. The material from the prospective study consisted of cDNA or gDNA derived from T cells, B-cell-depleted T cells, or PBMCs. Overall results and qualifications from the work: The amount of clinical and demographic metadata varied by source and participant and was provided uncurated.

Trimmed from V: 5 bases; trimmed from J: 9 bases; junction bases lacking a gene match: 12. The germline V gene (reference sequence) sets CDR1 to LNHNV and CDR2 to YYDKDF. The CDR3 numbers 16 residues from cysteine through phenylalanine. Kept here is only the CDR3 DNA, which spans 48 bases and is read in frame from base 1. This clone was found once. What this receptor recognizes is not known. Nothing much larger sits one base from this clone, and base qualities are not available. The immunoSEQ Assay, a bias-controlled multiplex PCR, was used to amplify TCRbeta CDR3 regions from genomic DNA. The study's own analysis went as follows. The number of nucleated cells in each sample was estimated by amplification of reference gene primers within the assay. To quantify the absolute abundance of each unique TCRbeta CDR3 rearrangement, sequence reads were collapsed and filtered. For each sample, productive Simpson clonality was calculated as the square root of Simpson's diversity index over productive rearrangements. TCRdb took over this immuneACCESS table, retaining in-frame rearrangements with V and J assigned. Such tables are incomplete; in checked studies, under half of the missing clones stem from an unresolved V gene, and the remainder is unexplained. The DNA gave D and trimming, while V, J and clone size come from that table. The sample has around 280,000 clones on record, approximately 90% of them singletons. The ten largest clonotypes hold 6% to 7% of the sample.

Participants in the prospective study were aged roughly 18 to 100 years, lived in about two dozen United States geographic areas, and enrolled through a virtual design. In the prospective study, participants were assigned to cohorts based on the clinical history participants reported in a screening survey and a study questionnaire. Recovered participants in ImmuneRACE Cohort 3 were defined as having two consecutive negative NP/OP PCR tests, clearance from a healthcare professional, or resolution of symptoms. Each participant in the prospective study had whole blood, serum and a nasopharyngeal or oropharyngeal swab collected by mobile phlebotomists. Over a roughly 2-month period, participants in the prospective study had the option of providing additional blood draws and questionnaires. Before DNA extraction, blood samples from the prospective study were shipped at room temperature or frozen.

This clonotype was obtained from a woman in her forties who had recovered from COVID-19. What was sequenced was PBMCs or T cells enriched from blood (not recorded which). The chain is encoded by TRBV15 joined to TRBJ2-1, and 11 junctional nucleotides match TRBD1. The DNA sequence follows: TGTGCCACCAGCCCTCCTGGAGGACAGGGGGCAAGTGAGCAGTTCTTC. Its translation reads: CATSPPGGQGASEQFF.